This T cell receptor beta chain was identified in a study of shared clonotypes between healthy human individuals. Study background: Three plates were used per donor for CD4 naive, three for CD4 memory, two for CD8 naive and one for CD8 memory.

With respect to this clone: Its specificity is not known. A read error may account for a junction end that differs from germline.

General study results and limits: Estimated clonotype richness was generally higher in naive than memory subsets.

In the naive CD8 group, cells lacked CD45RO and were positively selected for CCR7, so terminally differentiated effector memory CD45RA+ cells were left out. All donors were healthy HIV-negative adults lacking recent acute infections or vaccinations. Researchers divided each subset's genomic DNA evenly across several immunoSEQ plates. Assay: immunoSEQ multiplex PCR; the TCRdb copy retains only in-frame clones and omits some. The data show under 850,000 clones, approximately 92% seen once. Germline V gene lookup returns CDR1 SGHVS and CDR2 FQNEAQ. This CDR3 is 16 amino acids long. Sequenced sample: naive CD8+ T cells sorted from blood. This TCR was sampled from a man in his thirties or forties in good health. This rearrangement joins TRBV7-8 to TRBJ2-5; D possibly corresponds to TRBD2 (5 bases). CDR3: CASSLAFRGSQETQYF. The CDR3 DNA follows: TGTGCCAGCAGCCTAGCCTTTCGCGGGTCCCAAGAGACCCAGTACTTC.